Each of the 15 T cell receptor beta chains below was sequenced from the same sample in a study of CD8 T cells in ankylosing spondylitis. Via MiXCR, TCRdb re-called the 5' RACE reads, giving one row per CDR3 protein. The sample includes a few hundred thousand distinct CDR3 sequences, 20% to 25% of them seen just once. Sequences were obtained from blood, either unsorted or a sorted T cell fraction (not recorded which). The receptors come from a female donor with ankylosing spondylitis or in good health (not recorded which).

The chain carries TRBV14 and TRBJ2-1; 11 nucleotides match TRBD2. Germline-derived CDR1 and CDR2 are SGHDN and FVKESK. V lost 4 bases, J lost 8 bases, and 7 bases stayed unmatched. The CDR3 loop spans 15 amino acids. For the CDR3, the DNA is TGTGCCAGCAGCCGACTAGCGGGAATAGGCGATGAGCAGTTCTTC. Translation: CASSRLAGIGDEQFF.

Many counts were recorded for this clonotype. The genes are TRBV20-1 and TRBJ2-1, with a tentative D call TRBD1 (6 bases). The CDR3 is 14 amino acids. Germline V CDR1 and CDR2: DFQATT, SNEGSKA (reference sequence). Trimming cost V 5 bases and J 7 bases, with 18 bases left between them. The CDR3 is CSAGAPGQKNEQFF. DNA of the CDR3: TGCAGTGCTGGGGCCCCTGGACAGAAAAATGAGCAGTTCTTC.

This clonotype appeared a few times. This chain joins TRBV20-1 and TRBJ2-7; D perhaps matches TRBD1 (6 bases). This CDR3 is 12 amino acids long. CDR1 is DFQATT and CDR2 is SNEGSKA in the germline V gene (reference sequence). V was pared by 5 bases and J by 4 bases, with 12 bases between. In DNA, the CDR3 is TGCAGTGCTCCCGGACAGCTATACGAGCAGTACTTC. Translated: CSAPGQLYEQYF.

This clonotype turned up a few times. The chain links TRBV19 to TRBJ2-3, with D uncertain. V was clipped by 3 bases and J by 0 bases, with 10 bases between them. Germline loops: CDR1 LNHDA, CDR2 SQIVND (reference sequence). The CDR3 spans 15 residues. In DNA, the CDR3 is TGTGCCAGTAGTATTTCGCCAGCTAGCACAGATACGCAGTATTTT. It translates to CASSISPASTDTQYF. The whole variable domain, remainder taken from reference TRBV19 and TRBJ2-3, is DGGITQSPKYLFRKEGQNVTLSCEQNLNHDAMYWYRQDPGQGLRLIYYSQIVNDFQKGDIAEGYSVSREKKESFPLTVTSAQKNPTAFYLCASSISPASTDTQYFGPGTRLTVL.

This chain connects TRBV12-3 or TRBV12-4 to TRBJ1-5; D remains ambiguous. V lost 1 base, J lost 2 bases, and 6 bases lay in between. The CDR3 spans 14 residues. The CDR3 here is CASSLDWGNQPQHF. For the CDR3, the DNA is TGTGCCAGCAGTTTAGACTGGGGCAATCAGCCCCAGCATTTT.

This clonotype was seen at least ten times. V gene TRBV20-1 combines with J gene TRBJ1-5; the D gene is possibly TRBD1 (6 bases). Deletions cut 8 bases from V and 0 bases from J, with 14 bases between. Germline CDR1 reads DFQATT; CDR2 reads SNEGSKA (reference sequence). The CDR3 loop spans 14 amino acids. Here the CDR3 DNA reads TGCAGTCCTTTAGACAGGAATAGCAATCAGCCCCAGCATTTT. Protein product: CSPLDRNSNQPQHF.

This clonotype was seen only a few times. V is TRBV30 and J is TRBJ1-2; no clear D gene. The germline V gene has CDR1 GTSNPN and CDR2 SVGIG (reference sequence). Between the trimmed V and J ends, which lost 3 bases and 6 bases, there was a span of 11 bases. CDR3 size: 12 residues. Here the CDR3 reads CAWRSGRDGYTF. The DNA of the CDR3 is TGTGCCTGGAGGTCCGGACGGGATGGCTACACCTTC.

This clonotype was counted many times. This chain links TRBV12-3 or TRBV12-4 with TRBJ1-3, with no clear D. Between the trimmed V and J ends, which lost 5 bases and 4 bases, there was a span of 12 bases. There are 14 residues in the CDR3. CDR3 in DNA: TGTGCCAGCAGTGGAGTCGACCTAGGAAACACCATATATTTT. Protein: CASSGVDLGNTIYF.

This clonotype was seen only a few times. This chain uses TRBV20-1 with TRBJ2-7; possibly TRBD1 for D (6 bases). This CDR3 has 13 residues. The V gene lost 3 bases and the J gene lost 3 bases, with 12 bases spanning the gap. Germline V gene lookup returns CDR1 DFQATT and CDR2 SNEGSKA (reference sequence). The chain's CDR3 is CSARGQTDYEQYF. CDR3 nucleotides: TGCAGTGCTAGGGGACAAACGGACTACGAGCAGTACTTC.

This clonotype was observed a handful of times. The CDR3 loop is CASSIAGGLNNEQFF. The DNA for the CDR3 is TGTGCCAGCTCAATAGCGGGAGGCCTAAACAATGAGCAGTTCTTC. The genes are TRBV18 and TRBJ2-1; TRBD2 matches 10 bases. This CDR3 has 15 residues. The germline V gene has CDR1 KGHSH and CDR2 LQKENI. V lost 5 bases to trimming and J lost 5 bases; unmatched junction nucleotides: 6.

At least ten counts were recorded for this clonotype. At one end the junction does not follow the germline gene, possibly because of a read error. The CDR3 sequence: CASSYDILGQMAF. In nucleotides, the CDR3 is TGTGCCAGCAGTTACGATATTTTAGGACAAATGGCATTC. V and J are TRBV6-5 and TRBJ2-7; D is perhaps TRBD1 (5 bases). The CDR3 runs to 13 residues. In germline, CDR1 is MNHEY, CDR2 SVGAGI.

At least ten counts were recorded for this clonotype. V usage is TRBV6-5 and J usage is TRBJ2-1; D might be TRBD2 (6 bases). In germline, CDR1 is MNHEY, CDR2 SVGAGI. Between the trimmed V and J ends, which lost 2 bases and 3 bases, there was a span of 17 bases. The CDR3 runs to 17 residues. The CDR3: CASSYLSGGSHYNEQFF. CDR3 sequence (DNA): TGTGCCAGCAGTTACCTCTCCGGGGGTAGCCACTACAATGAGCAGTTCTTC.

This clonotype was seen only a few times. The chain employs TRBV2 and TRBJ1-4, with D unclear. Germline V gene data show CDR1 as SNHLY and CDR2 as FYNNEI. V lost 4 bases to trimming and J lost 0 bases, with 18 bases between them. The CDR3 sequence is 18 residues long. The DNA of the CDR3 is TGTGCCAGCAGTGGAGAAATTATCGGCGGGACAACTAATGAAAAACTGTTTTTT. Encoded protein: CASSGEIIGGTTNEKLFF. The full variable domain, its missing parts supplied by reference TRBV2 and TRBJ1-4, is EPEVTQTPSHQVTQMGQEVILRCVPISNHLYFYWYRQILGQKVEFLVSFYNNEISEKSEIFDDQFSVERPDGSNFTLKIRSTKLEDSAMYFCASSGEIIGGTTNEKLFFGSGTQLSVL.

The chain couples TRBV5-5 to TRBJ2-1; the match to TRBD2 covers 9 bases. This CDR3 comprises 17 residues. Germline CDR1 and CDR2: SGHKS and YYEKEE (reference sequence). V dropped 3 bases and J dropped 4; count of bases not matched to a gene: 11. CDR3: CASSSRRAGGSYNEQFF. In nucleotides, the CDR3 is TGTGCCAGCAGCTCCCGACGAGCGGGAGGATCGTACAATGAGCAGTTCTTC.

This chain connects TRBV9 to TRBJ1-1; 8 bases are a match to TRBD1. The V and J ends lost 4 bases and 1 base, in that order; junction bases with no gene match: 9. CDR3 length: 16 residues. CDR1 SGDLS and CDR2 YYNGEE come from the germline V gene. CDR3: CASSRDRGRENTEAFF. Written as DNA, the CDR3 is TGTGCCAGCAGCCGAGACAGGGGAAGAGAGAACACTGAAGCTTTCTTT.